The next 22 T cell receptor beta chains were all read from a single sample in a study of OX40 agonist ivuxolimab in advanced cancers. Assay used: immunoSEQ multiplex PCR; TCRdb lists only in-frame clones, some missing. The data hold approximately 70,000 clones, with roughly 93% observed a single time. The specimen was CD4+ or CD8+ T cells sorted from blood, collected in a trial of the OX40 agonist ivuxolimab. The receptors stem from an adult with an advanced solid tumor such as melanoma, head and neck, liver or kidney cancer.

This chain uses TRBV4-1 with TRBJ2-2; D remains unclear. CDR3 size: 16 residues. Germline V gives CDR1 MGHRA, CDR2 YSYEKL. Trimming cost V 1 base and J 0 bases, with 9 bases left between them. The CDR3 region is CASSQAGRANTGELFF. In DNA, the CDR3 is TGCGCCAGCAGCCAAGCGGGCAGAGCGAACACCGGGGAGCTGTTTTTT.

The genes are TRBV27 and TRBJ2-1; 9 nucleotides agree with TRBD1. V dropped 5 bases and J dropped 4; count of bases not matched to a gene: 6. The CDR3 sequence is 15 residues long. Germline V gene lookup returns CDR1 MNHEY and CDR2 SMNVEV (reference sequence). CDR3 residues: CASSPGTGFYNEQFF. The CDR3 bases are TGTGCCAGCAGTCCCGGGACAGGGTTTTACAATGAGCAGTTCTTC.

This clone was counted only a few times. The CDR3 bases are TGTGCCGGGCGCCGTGGGAACACTGAAGCTTTCTTT. It specifies CAGRRGNTEAFF. The rearrangement uses TRBV7-9 and TRBJ1-1; D not certain. Trimming stripped 11 bases from V and 1 base from J, with 11 bases between. CDR3 size: 12 residues. Germline V lookup: CDR1 SEHNR, CDR2 FQNEAQ (reference sequence).

The rearrangement joins TRBV19 to TRBJ1-2; no definite D call. The CDR3 totals 12 residues. CDR1 and CDR2 from the germline V gene are LNHDA and SQIVND (reference sequence). V was cut by 10 bases and J by 4 bases, with 13 bases left in between. CDR3 bases: TGTGCCACCGAGCGGGGAACCTATGGCTACACCTTC. It is translated as CATERGTYGYTF.

The rearrangement links TRBV19 to TRBJ2-7; 7 bases map to TRBD1. Germline lookup yields CDR1 LNHDA and CDR2 SQIVND (reference sequence). There are 12 residues in the CDR3. V was clipped by 5 bases and J by 6 bases; unmatched bases: 4. CDR3 amino acids: CASSATGVEQYF. The DNA for the CDR3 is TGTGCCAGTAGTGCAACAGGGGTCGAGCAGTACTTC.

The chain joins TRBV14 to TRBJ2-7; D is perhaps TRBD1 or TRBD2 (5 bases each). CDR3 length: 16 amino acids. The V and J ends lost 0 bases and 3 bases respectively, with 15 bases between them. Per the germline V gene, CDR1 is SGHDN and CDR2 is FVKESK. The CDR3 nucleotides read TGTGCCAGCAGCCAAGATGGTGGGACGGGGAGCTACGAGCAGTACTTC. Protein sequence: CASSQDGGTGSYEQYF.

V gene TRBV4-3 combines with J gene TRBJ1-6, with D perhaps TRBD1 (6 bases). The CDR3 is made up of 16 amino acids. In germline, CDR1 is LGHNA, CDR2 YSLEER. Trimming took 0 bases from V and 7 from J, leaving 13 bases between them. Here the CDR3 reads CASSQDVGARNSPLHF. CDR3 bases: TGCGCCAGCAGCCAAGATGTGGGGGCGCGGAATTCACCCCTCCACTTT.

The V and J genes are TRBV7-8 and TRBJ2-3; no definite D call. Trimming took 5 bases from V and 0 from J, leaving 15 bases between them. The CDR3 is 16 amino acids. The germline V gene has CDR1 SGHVS and CDR2 FQNEAQ. The CDR3 loop is CASSPPTPASTDTQYF. In nucleotides, the CDR3 is TGTGCCAGCAGCCCACCGACCCCAGCCAGCACAGATACGCAGTATTTT.

J is TRBJ1-4 and V is TRBV5-4; 7 bases align to TRBD1. The CDR3 totals 14 residues. CDR1 SGHNT and CDR2 YYREEE come from the germline V gene (reference sequence). With 4 bases clipped from V and 11 bases from J, the junction kept 11 bases outside the gene matches. The CDR3 nucleotides read TGTGCCAGCAGCCTCAGGGACAGTCCGAGGAAACTGTTTTTT. Translation: CASSLRDSPRKLFF.

This chain links TRBV29-1 with TRBJ2-7, with D possibly being TRBD1 (6 bases). This CDR3 spans 12 amino acids. Germline CDR1 and CDR2: SQVTM and ANQGSEA. The germline V and J ends were trimmed by 4 bases and 6 bases, with 13 bases remaining between them. CDR3 coding DNA: TGCAGCGTTGTGGAACAGGGAAGCGAGCAGTACTTC. This codes for CSVVEQGSEQYF.

DNA of the CDR3: TGTGCCAGCAGTTTATCGAAGTGGAACACTGAAGCTTTCTTT. Translation: CASSLSKWNTEAFF. The rearrangement joins TRBV27 to TRBJ1-1; D is unclear. CDR1 is MNHEY, CDR2 SMNVEV, per germline (reference sequence). The ends were cut back, 0 bases at V and 1 base at J, with 6 bases in the middle. This CDR3 has 14 residues.

V usage is TRBV19 and J usage is TRBJ1-5; D not resolved. CDR1 is LNHDA and CDR2 is SQIVND in the germline V gene (reference sequence). V gave up 5 bases and J gave up 0 bases, with 17 bases separating them. The CDR3 runs to 17 residues. CDR3 loop: CASSPGEGAYSNQPQHF. CDR3 DNA: TGTGCCAGTAGTCCCGGGGAGGGCGCTTATAGCAATCAGCCCCAGCATTTT.

This clone showed up just a few times. The rearrangement joins TRBV30 to TRBJ1-1; no firm D call. The germline V gene encodes CDR1 GTSNPN and CDR2 SVGIG (reference sequence). Between the trimmed V and J ends, which lost 0 bases and 3 bases, there was a span of 8 bases. The CDR3 is 13 amino acids. CDR3 protein: CAWSVGDYTEAFF. The CDR3 DNA sequence: TGTGCCTGGAGTGTAGGAGATTACACTGAAGCTTTCTTT.

The rearrangement uses TRBV9 and TRBJ2-3; D is perhaps TRBD1 (5 bases). From germline, CDR1 is SGDLS and CDR2 YYNGEE. The length of the CDR3 is 14 residues. V shed 4 bases and J shed 6 bases, with 15 bases lying between them. The CDR3 region has the DNA TGTGCCAGCAGCTCCTGGGGAACAGGCGATACGCAGTATTTT. As protein: CASSSWGTGDTQYF.

This chain joins TRBV27 and TRBJ2-7; D gene unclear. Per germline, CDR1 MNHEY and CDR2 SMNVEV (reference sequence). V lost 6 bases, J lost 2 bases, and 11 bases lay in between. This CDR3 is built from 13 residues. In nucleotides, the CDR3 is TGTGCCAGCAGCCCTCGCAGGACCTACGAGCAGTACTTC. Amino acid sequence: CASSPRRTYEQYF.

The CDR3 coding sequence is TGTGCCAGCAGCTTACCCCGGGACAGCGGTATGAACACTGAAGCTTTCTTT. It encodes CASSLPRDSGMNTEAFF. This chain uses TRBV7-8 with TRBJ1-1; 7 bases agree with TRBD1. With V trimmed by 2 bases and J by 0 bases, 9 bases remained unmatched. Germline V CDR1 and CDR2: SGHVS, FQNEAQ. The CDR3 spans 17 residues.

The V and J genes are TRBV11-2 and TRBJ2-5; unclear D gene. V gave up 5 bases and J gave up 1 base, with 14 bases separating them. The CDR3 spans 15 residues. Germline V gene lookup returns CDR1 SGHAT and CDR2 FQNNGV. CDR3 in amino acids: CASSPGHKAQETQYF. The DNA of the CDR3 is TGTGCCAGCAGCCCTGGGCATAAGGCCCAAGAGACCCAGTACTTC.

CDR3 protein: CASSLFWPSGTEAFF. For the CDR3, the DNA is TGTGCCAGCAGTTTATTTTGGCCCTCGGGCACTGAAGCTTTCTTT. The chain is built from TRBV28 and TRBJ1-1; D is unresolved. Germline V gives CDR1 MDHEN, CDR2 SYDVKM. V lost 1 base, J lost 4 bases, and 13 bases lay in between. The CDR3 has 15 residues.

The DNA of the CDR3 is TGCGCCAGCAGCCAAGATACAGGGACTTACGAGCAGTACTTC. Translation gives CASSQDTGTYEQYF. The chain carries TRBV4-3 and TRBJ2-7, with D perhaps TRBD1 or TRBD2 (6 bases each). The CDR3 runs to 14 residues. Trimming stripped 0 bases from V and 4 bases from J, with 10 bases between. Germline CDR1 is LGHNA and CDR2 is YSLEER.

The V call is TRBV5-6, the J call TRBJ2-1, with D perhaps TRBD2 (5 bases). CDR1 is SGHDT and CDR2 is YYEEEE in the germline V gene. Trimming removed 2 bases from V and 3 bases from J, with 24 bases in between. The CDR3 length is 19 residues. CDR3 DNA sequence: TGTGCCAGCAGCTTCAAAAGTTCAAGTCTAGCCCCGATCTACAATGAGCAGTTCTTC. Translating it yields CASSFKSSSLAPIYNEQFF.

The chain links TRBV20-1 to TRBJ1-1, with D possibly matching TRBD1 (5 bases). There are 11 residues in the CDR3. V was cut by 2 bases and J by 8 bases, with 9 bases left in between. Germline-derived CDR1 and CDR2 are DFQATT and SNEGSKA (reference sequence). CDR3 nucleotide sequence: TGCAGTGCTAGATGGGGGGGGGAAGCTTTCTTT. It is translated as CSARWGGEAFF.

The chain combines TRBV19 with TRBJ2-1; TRBD1 matches at 9 bases. CDR1 LNHDA and CDR2 SQIVND come from the germline V gene (reference sequence). The CDR3 has 14 residues. J lost 5 bases, V lost 3 bases, and 2 bases had no gene match. CDR3 sequence: CASSMGQGNNEQFF. The DNA for the CDR3 is TGTGCCAGTAGTATGGGACAGGGCAACAATGAGCAGTTCTTC.